This T cell receptor beta chain emerged from a study of blood T cell repertoires in COVID-19. The overall study: The analysed material was cDNA or gDNA that came from T cells, B-cell-depleted T cells, or PBMCs.

The data were produced by immunoSEQ multiplex PCR, yet TCRdb's version contains in-frame clones alone and is incomplete. Found here are tens of thousands of clones, about 86% of them singletons; the top ten hold just under 45%. Material: peripheral blood. This sequence originates from a woman of 80 years or more with active or convalescent COVID-19.

CDR3 region: CASSPSGQGRYNEQFF. The CDR3 nucleotides are TGTGCCAGCAGCCCCTCGGGACAGGGACGGTACAATGAGCAGTTCTTC. V is TRBV9 and J is TRBJ2-1, with 9 bases that match TRBD1. With V trimmed by 4 bases and J by 4 bases, 9 bases remained unmatched. Looked up from germline, CDR1 is SGDLS and CDR2 is YYNGEE. The CDR3 is 16 residues long.